This TCR beta chain came from a study of blood T cell repertoires in COVID-19. In its sample, this clone was seen a few times. TCRdb keeps only in-frame clones here, not all; method: immunoSEQ multiplex PCR. The table lists fewer than 100,000 clones, approximately 72% of them singletons. V gave up 4 bases and J gave up 4 bases; unmatched junction bases: 11. CDR3 length: 18 residues. Germline V gene sequence: CDR1 MDHEN, CDR2 SYDVKM. This receptor was identified in a man aged 65 to 79 with acute or convalescent COVID-19. The chain uses TRBV28 and TRBJ2-7; TRBD2 agrees at 15 bases. The sequenced sample was peripheral blood. CDR3 bases: TGTGCCAGCAGTTCAGGAGGACTAGCGGGAGGGCCGGCGTACGAGCAGTACTTC. The encoded protein is CASSSGGLAGGPAYEQYF.